The 30 T cell receptor beta chains listed next were all sequenced from one sample in a study of blood T cell repertoires in COVID-19 (TCRdb year 2020). Library construction relied on the immunoSEQ multiplex PCR assay. Not all clones reach the TCRdb copy of this immuneACCESS table, which keeps in-frame sequences only. Checked studies attribute under half of the gap to unresolved V genes and leave the rest unexplained. In all, the sample holds over 450,000 clones, and roughly 89% of those were seen once. The ten largest clones add up to about 1% of the sample. Sample: peripheral blood. These receptors came from a young man with COVID-19, enrolled during active disease.

The V and J genes are TRBV5-1 and TRBJ2-7; 7 positions match TRBD2. Trimming removed 2 bases from V and 2 bases from J; junction bases left unmatched: 7. The CDR3 contains 15 residues. Germline loops: CDR1 SGHRS, CDR2 YFSETQ. The CDR3 sequence is CASSFGLAETYEQYF. CDR3 nucleotide sequence: TGCGCCAGCAGCTTTGGCCTAGCGGAGACCTACGAGCAGTACTTC.

Comments on this clone: Additional DNA sequences in this sample encode the identical CDR3. V and J are TRBV18 and TRBJ2-1, with D possibly TRBD2 on 6 matching bases. This CDR3 is built from 13 residues. V was clipped by 3 bases and J by 4 bases, with 7 bases between them. Per germline, CDR1 KGHSH and CDR2 LQKENI. The CDR3 is CASSPAGYNEQFF. The CDR3 DNA reads TGTGCCAGCTCACCGGCGGGATACAATGAGCAGTTCTTC.

The chain links TRBV18 to TRBJ2-1; no firm D call. Looked up from germline, CDR1 is KGHSH and CDR2 is LQKENI. The CDR3 totals 13 residues. V lost 2 bases to trimming and J lost 2 bases, with 4 bases between them. The CDR3, as DNA: TGTGCCAGCTCACCAACAGCCTACAATGAGCAGTTCTTC. As protein: CASSPTAYNEQFF.

The chain is built from TRBV9 and TRBJ2-3, with 10 nucleotides matching TRBD2. V shed 0 bases, J shed 2 bases, and the junction held 3 bases outside the gene matches. Germline values: CDR1 SGDLS, CDR2 YYNGEE. This CDR3 is built from 16 residues. CDR3 protein: CASSVGTSGNTDTQYF. Written as DNA, the CDR3 is TGTGCCAGCAGCGTAGGGACTAGCGGAAACACAGATACGCAGTATTTT. Variable domain in full (rest from reference TRBV9 and TRBJ2-3): DSGVTQTPKHLITATGQRVTLRCSPRSGDLSVYWYQQSLDQGLQFLIQYYNGEERAKGNILERFSAQQFPDLHSELNLSSLELGDSALYFCASSVGTSGNTDTQYFGPGTRLTVL.

The chain employs TRBV5-4 and TRBJ2-7; 7 positions agree with TRBD1. This CDR3 spans 14 amino acids. Looked up from germline, CDR1 is SGHNT and CDR2 is YYREEE (reference sequence). V trimming: 4 bases; J trimming: 1 base; junction bases outside the gene matches: 5. CDR3 sequence reads: CASSARQGSYEQYF. In DNA, the CDR3 is TGTGCCAGCAGCGCTAGACAGGGTTCCTACGAGCAGTACTTC.

The V call is TRBV7-6, the J call TRBJ2-7; 10 nucleotides line up with TRBD2. Germline trimming cut 6 bases from V and 5 bases from J; bases unmatched to any gene: 7. Germline loops: CDR1 SGHVS, CDR2 FNYEAQ. The CDR3 is 14 residues long. CDR3 loop: CASSTSGGADEQYF. CDR3 nucleotide sequence: TGTGCCAGCAGTACGAGCGGGGGGGCGGACGAGCAGTACTTC.

This rearrangement joins TRBV5-4 to TRBJ2-2, with TRBD2 matching over 9 bases. Looked up from germline, CDR1 is SGHNT and CDR2 is YYREEE (reference sequence). This CDR3 contains 15 residues. The ends lost 2 bases at V and 6 bases at J; junction bases unmatched: 5. CDR3 sequence reads: CASSFWLAGPGELFF. CDR3 coding DNA: TGTGCCAGCAGCTTTTGGCTAGCGGGACCCGGGGAGCTGTTTTTT.

The chain is built from TRBV9 and TRBJ2-1, with a tentative D call TRBD2 (6 bases). Trimming removed 3 bases at V and 7 bases at J, with 8 bases between. Germline CDR1 SGDLS, CDR2 YYNGEE. This CDR3 region has 12 residues. The CDR3 reads CASSAGRNEQFF. For the CDR3, the DNA is TGTGCCAGCAGCGCAGGGAGGAATGAGCAGTTCTTC.

The chain uses TRBV19 and TRBJ1-5, with no clear D. This CDR3 has 15 amino acids. In germline, CDR1 is LNHDA, CDR2 SQIVND (reference sequence). V shed 3 bases and J shed 0 bases, with 9 bases lying between them. The CDR3 DNA is TGTGCCAGTAGTATGAGGGTATATAGCAATCAGCCCCAGCATTTT. Its translation is CASSMRVYSNQPQHF.

This chain links TRBV13 with TRBJ2-3, with D perhaps matching TRBD1 (6 bases). The germline V gene has CDR1 PRHDT and CDR2 FYEKMQ (reference sequence). This CDR3 contains 13 residues. V shed 6 bases and J shed 4 bases, with 11 bases lying between them. CDR3 sequence: CASSLTGPDTQYF. The CDR3, as DNA: TGTGCCAGCAGTTTGACAGGCCCAGATACGCAGTATTTT. Full variable domain (remainder filled in from reference TRBV13 and TRBJ2-3): AAGVIQSPRHLIKEKRETATLKCYPIPRHDTVYWYQQGPGQDPQFLISFYEKMQSDKGSIPDRFSAQQFSDYHSELNMSSLELGDSALYFCASSLTGPDTQYFGPGTRLTVL.

The chain couples TRBV3-1 (or the pseudogene TRBV3-2) to TRBJ2-7, with D possibly being TRBD2 (6 bases). This CDR3 comprises 17 residues. The germline CDR1 and CDR2 sequences are LGHDT and YNNKEL (reference sequence). V lost 4 bases and J 0 bases, leaving 19 bases between the germline ends. The CDR3: CASSPGGAGWTSYEQYF. In nucleotides, the CDR3 is TGTGCCAGCAGCCCCGGGGGAGCGGGTTGGACCTCCTACGAGCAGTACTTC.

The rearrangement joins TRBV5-5 to TRBJ2-1; weak D call: TRBD1 (6 bases). CDR3 size: 13 residues. Trimming removed 3 bases from V and 4 bases from J, with 8 bases in between. Germline CDR1 is SGHKS and CDR2 is YYEKEE (reference sequence). In DNA form, the CDR3 reads TGTGCCAGCAGCTGGACAGAATACAATGAGCAGTTCTTC. Translated: CASSWTEYNEQFF.

The rearrangement joins TRBV19 to TRBJ1-2; perhaps TRBD1 as D (6 bases). The CDR3 sequence is 13 residues long. Germline CDR1 and CDR2: LNHDA and SQIVND (reference sequence). V lost 9 bases and J 2 bases, leaving 13 bases between the germline ends. This chain's CDR3 is CASGQFTNYGYTF. CDR3 coding DNA: TGTGCCAGCGGACAGTTCACCAACTATGGCTACACCTTC.

This clone was found a few times. V gene TRBV11-1 combines with J gene TRBJ1-1; 10 nucleotides match TRBD1. CDR3 length: 14 residues. Unmatched junction bases numbered 2, after V lost 4 bases and J lost 3 bases. Germline V CDR1 and CDR2: SGHAT, FQDESV (reference sequence). For the CDR3, the DNA is TGTGCCAGCAGCTCGGACAGGGGGGACACTGAAGCTTTCTTT. As protein: CASSSDRGDTEAFF.

The chain joins TRBV18 to TRBJ1-5; TRBD1 might be the D (5 bases). The V gene's germline CDR1 is KGHSH and CDR2 LQKENI. The CDR3 spans 15 residues. The ends were cut back, 3 bases at V and 5 bases at J, with 14 bases in the middle. The CDR3 loop is CASSPEGARDQPQHF. As DNA, the CDR3 is TGTGCCAGCTCACCGGAAGGGGCGAGAGATCAGCCCCAGCATTTT.

About this clone itself: This specimen includes other DNA sequences encoding the same CDR3. The chain couples TRBV13 to TRBJ2-2; possibly TRBD1 for D (6 bases). Germline CDR1 PRHDT, CDR2 FYEKMQ (reference sequence). V was trimmed by 6 bases and J by 11 bases, leaving 16 bases between them. The CDR3 is 13 amino acids. DNA for the CDR3: TGTGCCAGCAGACAAGGGGGTAACGGAGAGCTGTTTTTT. Its translation is CASRQGGNGELFF.

The V call is TRBV19, the J call TRBJ1-2; no reliable D call. The CDR3 contains 11 residues. Trimming stripped 6 bases from V and 9 bases from J, with 11 bases between. Germline-derived CDR1 and CDR2 are LNHDA and SQIVND (reference sequence). The CDR3 DNA sequence: TGTGCCAGTAGAACCCGAGACAGCTACACCTTC. Residues: CASRTRDSYTF.

The gene calls are TRBV5-1 and TRBJ2-3, with 7 bases fitting TRBD2. The CDR3 covers 15 residues. The germline gives CDR1 SGHRS, CDR2 YFSETQ. V trimming: 0 bases; J trimming: 2 bases; junction bases outside the gene matches: 3. As DNA, the CDR3 is TGCGCCAGCAGCTTGGAACTAGCGATCACAGATACGCAGTATTTT. The encoded protein is CASSLELAITDTQYF. Based on the CDR3 plus reference TRBV5-1 and TRBJ2-3, the full variable domain is KAGVTQTPRYLIKTRGQQVTLSCSPISGHRSVSWYQQTPGQGLQFLFEYFSETQRNKGNFPGRFSGRQFSNSRSEMNVSTLELGDSALYLCASSLELAITDTQYFGPGTRLTVL.

The chain joins TRBV10-2 to TRBJ2-7; 7 bases match TRBD1. V shed 2 bases and J 0 bases; nucleotides not matched to a gene: 13. Germline values: CDR1 WSHSY, CDR2 SAAADI. This CDR3 is built from 18 residues. CDR3 in amino acids: CASSERKGQLTSSYEQYF. The CDR3 coding sequence is TGCGCCAGCAGTGAGCGGAAGGGACAGCTGACGAGCTCCTACGAGCAGTACTTC.

V usage is TRBV6-5 and J usage is TRBJ1-5, with D maybe TRBD1 (5 bases). This CDR3 region has 13 residues. Trimming took 4 bases from V and 9 from J, leaving 13 bases between them. Germline CDR1 and CDR2: MNHEY and SVGAGI. This CDR3 is CASSSSPDRPQHF. The CDR3 DNA reads TGTGCCAGCAGTTCTTCCCCTGACAGGCCCCAGCATTTT.

V and J are TRBV11-2 and TRBJ2-5; perhaps TRBD1 as D (5 bases). Germline CDR1 is SGHAT and CDR2 is FQNNGV. Trimming removed 1 base at V and 4 bases at J, with 10 bases between. The CDR3 length is 14 residues. CDR3 sequence: CASSLAAGSETQYF. The CDR3 nucleotides read TGTGCCAGCAGCTTAGCTGCAGGGTCAGAGACCCAGTACTTC.

The rearrangement uses TRBV27 and TRBJ2-7; weak D call: TRBD2 (6 bases). Trimming left V 5 bases short and J 1 base short, with 12 bases between. This CDR3 contains 14 residues. Germline-derived CDR1 and CDR2 are MNHEY and SMNVEV (reference sequence). Here the CDR3 DNA reads TGTGCCAGCAGTGCATCCGGGACTTCCTACGAGCAGTACTTC. Translating it yields CASSASGTSYEQYF.

In DNA, the CDR3 is TGTGCCAGCAGCCCAGGGGCGGGGACAGTCTACGAGCAGTACTTC. Translation gives CASSPGAGTVYEQYF. The chain recombines TRBV11-2 with TRBJ2-7; a possible D gene is TRBD1 (7 bases). Trimming removed 5 bases at V and 3 bases at J, with 17 bases between. The CDR3 is 15 amino acids. CDR1 and CDR2 (germline): SGHAT, FQNNGV.

The chain employs TRBV4-2 and TRBJ2-5; perhaps TRBD2 as D (5 bases). The V and J ends lost 4 bases and 4 bases respectively, with 13 bases between them. CDR3 length: 14 residues. In germline, CDR1 is LGHNA, CDR2 YNFKEQ. The DNA for the CDR3 is TGTGCCAGCAGCCGCGGACTTACCATAGAGACCCAGTACTTC. Protein product: CASSRGLTIETQYF.

The rearrangement links TRBV7-9 to TRBJ2-5, with 11 bases identical to TRBD2. The CDR3 runs to 14 residues. CDR1 is SEHNR and CDR2 is FQNEAQ in the germline V gene (reference sequence). The trim removed 5 bases at V and 8 bases at J, leaving 7 bases unmatched. The CDR3 DNA reads as TGTGCCAGCAGCGAGGGACTAGCGGTCAGAACCCAGTACTTC. Its protein product is CASSEGLAVRTQYF.

The genes are TRBV2 and TRBJ2-3; the D is unclear. Trimming pared 1 base from V and 0 bases from J, leaving 8 bases between. Germline CDR1 SNHLY, CDR2 FYNNEI. The CDR3 is made up of 15 amino acids. The DNA for the CDR3 is TGTGCCAGCAGTGAAGGCAGGATCAGCACAGATACGCAGTATTTT. Protein: CASSEGRISTDTQYF.

The V gene is TRBV5-5, the J gene TRBJ2-5; 10 bases line up with TRBD2. Germline values: CDR1 SGHKS, CDR2 YYEKEE (reference sequence). J lost 2 bases, V lost 4 bases, and 8 bases had no gene match. This CDR3 is 16 amino acids long. The CDR3 nucleotides are TGTGCCAGCAGCATACGGACTAGCGGTCCACAAGAGACCCAGTACTTC. Translating gives CASSIRTSGPQETQYF.

V and J are TRBV2 and TRBJ1-5, with 7 bases matching TRBD1. Germline loops: CDR1 SNHLY, CDR2 FYNNEI. After removal of 6 bases from V and 5 bases from J, the junction contained 10 bases not matched to a gene. The CDR3 runs 15 residues. Written as DNA, the CDR3 is TGTGCCAGCAGCGCCAAGACAGGGTCGGATCAGCCCCAGCATTTT. It translates to CASSAKTGSDQPQHF.

The chain recombines TRBV11-2 with TRBJ2-1; no clear D. V was trimmed by 10 bases and J by 2 bases, leaving 12 bases between them. CDR1 and CDR2 (germline): SGHAT, FQNNGV. The CDR3 runs 13 residues. CDR3: CATLSGTYNEQFF. DNA for the CDR3: TGTGCCACCCTTTCAGGAACCTACAATGAGCAGTTCTTC.

The table lists this clone with a count of one. V and J are TRBV19 and TRBJ2-1; 10 bases are a match to TRBD2. CDR1 and CDR2 (germline): LNHDA, SQIVND (reference sequence). The V gene end was trimmed by 5 bases and the J gene end by 4 bases; junction bases not matched to a gene: 8. CDR3 size: 16 residues. The CDR3 sequence: CASSLSSGSQYNEQFF. In DNA form, the CDR3 reads TGTGCCAGTAGTTTGTCTAGCGGGAGTCAGTACAATGAGCAGTTCTTC. The whole variable domain, filled in from reference TRBV19 and TRBJ2-1, reads DGGITQSPKYLFRKEGQNVTLSCEQNLNHDAMYWYRQDPGQGLRLIYYSQIVNDFQKGDIAEGYSVSREKKESFPLTVTSAQKNPTAFYLCASSLSSGSQYNEQFFGPGTRLTVL.